Following are 13 T cell receptor beta chains from one sample sequenced in a study of blood T cell repertoires in COVID-19. The table came from immunoSEQ multiplex PCR; TCRdb's copy has only in-frame clones and leaves some out. The table has tens of thousands of clones, 82% seen once; the top ten hold roughly 1.9%. Sequencing was done on a sample of peripheral blood. All receptors derive from a woman aged 55-70 years with acute or convalescent COVID-19.

This clone was observed a single time. This chain uses TRBV5-1 with TRBJ1-4; D is uncertain. The germline gives CDR1 SGHRS, CDR2 YFSETQ. With 2 bases removed from V and 0 bases from J, the gap between germline ends came to 8 bases. The CDR3 sequence is 15 residues long. The chain's CDR3 is CASSFSTATNEKLFF. CDR3 DNA sequence: TGCGCCAGCAGCTTTAGTACAGCAACTAATGAAAAACTGTTTTTT. The full variable domain, in which reference TRBV5-1 and TRBJ1-4 provide the parts outside the CDR3, is KAGVTQTPRYLIKTRGQQVTLSCSPISGHRSVSWYQQTPGQGLQFLFEYFSETQRNKGNFPGRFSGRQFSNSRSEMNVSTLELGDSALYLCASSFSTATNEKLFFGSGTQLSVL.

This clone was found once. This rearrangement joins TRBV19 to TRBJ1-1, with D possibly TRBD1 on 5 matching bases. This CDR3 comprises 14 residues. Germline CDR1 LNHDA, CDR2 SQIVND (reference sequence). The V gene lost 5 bases and the J gene lost 4 bases, with 14 bases spanning the gap. The CDR3 reads CASSFGGASTEAFF. The CDR3 DNA follows: TGTGCCAGTAGTTTCGGAGGGGCAAGCACTGAAGCTTTCTTT.

This chain joins TRBV27 and TRBJ2-1; 7 nucleotides match TRBD1. From germline, CDR1 is MNHEY and CDR2 SMNVEV (reference sequence). V dropped 5 bases and J dropped 3; count of bases not matched to a gene: 7. The CDR3 is made up of 15 amino acids. CDR3 sequence: CASSPSTGHYNEQFF. In DNA form, the CDR3 reads TGTGCCAGCAGTCCCTCGACAGGGCACTACAATGAGCAGTTCTTC.

The chain carries TRBV19 and TRBJ1-1; D unresolved. CDR3 length: 12 amino acids. Germline-derived CDR1 and CDR2 are LNHDA and SQIVND (reference sequence). V was pared by 5 bases and J by 0 bases, with 4 bases between. CDR3 coding DNA: TGTGCCAGTAGTCGAGTGAACACTGAAGCTTTCTTT. The encoded protein is CASSRVNTEAFF. Variable domain in full (rest from reference TRBV19 and TRBJ1-1): DGGITQSPKYLFRKEGQNVTLSCEQNLNHDAMYWYRQDPGQGLRLIYYSQIVNDFQKGDIAEGYSVSREKKESFPLTVTSAQKNPTAFYLCASSRVNTEAFFGQGTRLTVV.

The rearrangement uses TRBV9 and TRBJ2-5; 12 bases fit TRBD2. Germline CDR1 reads SGDLS; CDR2 reads YYNGEE. This CDR3 is 15 amino acids long. The trim removed 4 bases at V and 4 bases at J, leaving 5 bases unmatched. CDR3 region: CASSPGLAGRETQYF. The CDR3 bases are TGTGCCAGCAGCCCCGGACTAGCGGGGCGAGAGACCCAGTACTTC.

The rearrangement uses TRBV3-1 (or the pseudogene TRBV3-2) and TRBJ1-2; 8 bases align to TRBD1. V trimming: 2 bases; J trimming: 6 bases; junction bases outside the gene matches: 5. The CDR3 totals 14 residues. Germline CDR1 reads LGHDT; CDR2 reads YNNKEL (reference sequence). CDR3 region: CASSQTAGGNGYTF. The CDR3 coding sequence is TGTGCCAGCAGCCAAACCGCAGGGGGCAATGGCTACACCTTC.

This clone was seen only once. This chain joins TRBV5-1 and TRBJ2-3; TRBD2 aligns across 11 bases. The CDR3 spans 16 residues. V was clipped by 7 bases and J by 6 bases; unmatched bases: 13. The germline V gene has CDR1 SGHRS and CDR2 YFSETQ. For the CDR3, the DNA is TGCGCCAGCGCCCTCCTAGCGGGAGGCGGTAGGGATACGCAGTATTTT. Protein: CASALLAGGGRDTQYF.

The CDR3 nucleotides read TGTGCCAGCAGTGAAAGGGTACTAGCGGGAGATGAGCAGTTCTTC. Amino acid sequence: CASSERVLAGDEQFF. The chain combines TRBV6-1 with TRBJ2-1, with 11 bases matching TRBD2. CDR1 and CDR2 from the germline V gene are MNHNS and SASEGT. V lost 2 bases and J lost 8; bases outside the gene matches: 5. CDR3 length: 15 amino acids.

In this sample, this clone turned up a few times. This CDR3 is CASSEAQGPYGYTF. DNA for the CDR3: TGTGCCAGCAGTGAGGCTCAGGGGCCCTATGGCTACACCTTC. The chain joins TRBV6-1 to TRBJ1-2; D may be TRBD1 (6 bases). Germline loops: CDR1 MNHNS, CDR2 SASEGT. This CDR3 region has 14 residues. V lost 3 bases and J 4 bases, leaving 12 bases between the germline ends.

V usage is TRBV11-2 and J usage is TRBJ1-1; maybe TRBD1 (6 bases). CDR1 is SGHAT and CDR2 is FQNNGV in the germline V gene. Trimming shortened V by 4 bases and J by 1 base, and 16 bases separated the two germline ends. The length of the CDR3 is 16 residues. The DNA for the CDR3 is TGTGCCAGCAGCTCACAGGGTTTGGTCCGGAACACTGAAGCTTTCTTT. This translates into CASSSQGLVRNTEAFF. The full variable domain, rest sourced from reference TRBV11-2 and TRBJ1-1, is EAGVAQSPRYKIIEKRQSVAFWCNPISGHATLYWYQQILGQGPKLLIQFQNNGVVDDSQLPKDRFSAERLKGVDSTLKIQPAKLEDSAVYLCASSSQGLVRNTEAFFGQGTRLTVV.

J is TRBJ1-5 and V is TRBV2; the match to TRBD1 covers 11 bases. This CDR3 spans 13 amino acids. J gave up 9 bases and V 6 bases, and 4 bases lay outside the gene matches. The germline V gene has CDR1 SNHLY and CDR2 FYNNEI. As DNA, the CDR3 is TGTGCCAGCAGGGGACAGGGGGTAGGGCCCCAGCATTTT. Protein: CASRGQGVGPQHF.

The CDR3 nucleotides read TGTGCCAGCAGCGCCGGGACAGGGGAGTATGGCTACACCTTC. It yields the protein CASSAGTGEYGYTF. This chain joins TRBV9 and TRBJ1-2; 10 bases agree with TRBD1. After removal of 3 bases from V and 5 bases from J, the junction contained 4 bases not matched to a gene. Looked up from germline, CDR1 is SGDLS and CDR2 is YYNGEE. The CDR3 consists of 14 residues. The full variable domain, completed using reference TRBV9 and TRBJ1-2, is DSGVTQTPKHLITATGQRVTLRCSPRSGDLSVYWYQQSLDQGLQFLIQYYNGEERAKGNILERFSAQQFPDLHSELNLSSLELGDSALYFCASSAGTGEYGYTFGSGTRLTVV.

V is TRBV5-1 and J is TRBJ1-6; 7 positions agree with TRBD1. Germline loops: CDR1 SGHRS, CDR2 YFSETQ. This CDR3 contains 15 residues. The trim removed 5 bases at V and 4 bases at J, leaving 6 bases unmatched. CDR3 in amino acids: CASRGGTDYNSPLHF. The DNA for the CDR3 is TGCGCCAGCAGGGGCGGGACAGATTATAATTCACCCCTCCACTTT.